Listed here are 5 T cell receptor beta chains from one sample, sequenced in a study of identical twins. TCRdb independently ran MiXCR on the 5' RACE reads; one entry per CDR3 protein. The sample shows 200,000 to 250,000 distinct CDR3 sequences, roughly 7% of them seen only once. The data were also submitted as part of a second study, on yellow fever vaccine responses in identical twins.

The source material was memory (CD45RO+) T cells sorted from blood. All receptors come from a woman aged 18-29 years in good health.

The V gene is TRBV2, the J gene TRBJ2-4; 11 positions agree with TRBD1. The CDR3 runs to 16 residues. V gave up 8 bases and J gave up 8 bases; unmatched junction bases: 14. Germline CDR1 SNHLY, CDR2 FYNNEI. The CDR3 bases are TGTGCCAGCCGCGGACAGGGGGCCCAAATCGGGGACATTCAGTACTTC. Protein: CASRGQGAQIGDIQYF. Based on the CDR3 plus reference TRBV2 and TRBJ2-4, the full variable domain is EPEVTQTPSHQVTQMGQEVILRCVPISNHLYFYWYRQILGQKVEFLVSFYNNEISEKSEIFDDQFSVERPDGSNFTLKIRSTKLEDSAMYFCASRGQGAQIGDIQYFGAGTRLSVL.

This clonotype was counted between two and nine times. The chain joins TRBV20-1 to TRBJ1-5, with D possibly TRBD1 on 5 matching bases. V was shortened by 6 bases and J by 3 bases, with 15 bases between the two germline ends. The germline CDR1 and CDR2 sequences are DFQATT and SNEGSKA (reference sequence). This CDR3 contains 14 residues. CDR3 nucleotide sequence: TGCAGTGCGGAAGGGACCCCAAACAATCAGCCCCAGCATTTT. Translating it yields CSAEGTPNNQPQHF.

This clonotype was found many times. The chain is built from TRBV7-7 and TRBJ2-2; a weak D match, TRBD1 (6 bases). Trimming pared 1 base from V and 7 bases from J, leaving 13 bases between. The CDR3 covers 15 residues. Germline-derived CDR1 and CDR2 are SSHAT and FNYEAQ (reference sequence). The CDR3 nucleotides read TGTGCCAGCAGCTTAGTGCAGGGGAGTCACGGGGAGCTGTTTTTT. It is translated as CASSLVQGSHGELFF.

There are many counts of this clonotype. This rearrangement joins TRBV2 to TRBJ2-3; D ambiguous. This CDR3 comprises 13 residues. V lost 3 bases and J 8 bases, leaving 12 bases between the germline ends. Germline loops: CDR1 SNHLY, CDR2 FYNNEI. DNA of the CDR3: TGTGCCAGCAGTGAGGACCTACGCGGTACGCAGTATTTT. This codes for CASSEDLRGTQYF.

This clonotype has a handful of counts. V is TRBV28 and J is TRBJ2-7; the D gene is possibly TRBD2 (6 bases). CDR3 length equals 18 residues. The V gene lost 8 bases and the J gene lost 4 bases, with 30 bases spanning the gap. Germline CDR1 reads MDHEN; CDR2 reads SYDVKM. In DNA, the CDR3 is TGTGCCAGCCCCCTTTGGGGGGATCAGCCTCAAGGCCTTTACGAGCAGTACTTC. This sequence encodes CASPLWGDQPQGLYEQYF.